Sequencing of this T cell receptor (beta chain) was carried out in a study of regulatory T cells in long-lasting Graves disease. The CDR3 runs 14 residues. Germline V CDR1 and CDR2: SNHLY, FYNNEI. V lost 4 bases, J lost 5 bases, and 5 bases stayed unmatched. Sequencing libraries for TCR beta were prepared with iRepertoire HTBI primers and Arm-PCR of CDR3 regions. TCRdb used MiXCR to reprocess the multiplex PCR reads, holding one entry per CDR3 protein. Of 510,000 or so distinct CDR3 sequences listed, around 12% are singletons. The table lists this clonotype with many counts. Regarding time point: newly diagnosed GD, antithyroid drugs for less than 3 months. RNA extracted from PBMCs served as the sequencing template. This sample also appeared in a second study, on T cells in Graves' hyperthyroidism and ophthalmopathy.

This clonotype originated in a woman between 25 and 40 years old with Graves disease. Source: peripheral blood mononuclear cells (PBMCs), taken at new diagnosis, from a patient treated with antithyroid drugs. The rearrangement links TRBV2 to TRBJ2-3; 8 nucleotides align to TRBD2. CDR3 in DNA: TGTGCCAGCAGTGGATCGACTAGCGTAGATACGCAGTATTTT. Protein sequence: CASSGSTSVDTQYF.